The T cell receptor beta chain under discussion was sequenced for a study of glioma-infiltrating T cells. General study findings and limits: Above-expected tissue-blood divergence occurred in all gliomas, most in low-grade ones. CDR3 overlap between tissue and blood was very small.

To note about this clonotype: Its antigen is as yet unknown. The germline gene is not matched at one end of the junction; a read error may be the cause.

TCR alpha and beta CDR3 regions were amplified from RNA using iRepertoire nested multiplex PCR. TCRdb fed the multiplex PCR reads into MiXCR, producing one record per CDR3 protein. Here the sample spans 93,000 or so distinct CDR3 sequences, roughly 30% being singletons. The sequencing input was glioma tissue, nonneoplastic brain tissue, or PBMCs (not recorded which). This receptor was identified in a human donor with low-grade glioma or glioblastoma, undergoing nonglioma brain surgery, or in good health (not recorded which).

The DNA for the CDR3 is TGTGCCAGCATCTTAGCTAGCGTAAGCCTCGAACAGTACTTC. It is translated as CASILASVSLEQYF. V and J are TRBV7-9 and TRBJ2-7, with a tentative D call TRBD2 (6 bases). The V gene's germline CDR1 is SEHNR and CDR2 FQNEAQ (reference sequence). This CDR3 comprises 14 residues.